The entry below describes one T cell receptor (beta chain). Per the original data handling: Reference gene primer amplification in the assay estimated nucleated cell counts. The repertoire was sequenced with immunoSEQ multiplex PCR; TCRdb's copy has only in-frame clones and lacks some. That table is the source of V, J and clone size, and D and trimming were worked out from the DNA. Of approximately 220,000 clones listed, 80% to 85% are singletons. The data were obtained in a study of blood T cell repertoires in COVID-19. Across the whole study: COVID-19 samples, acute and convalescent, were from the United States, Italy and Spain. The cDNA or gDNA used as material had been derived from T cells, B-cell-depleted T cells, or PBMCs.

Germline lookup yields CDR1 SNHLY and CDR2 FYNNEI. With V trimmed by 2 bases and J by 4 bases, 5 bases remained unmatched. The CDR3 extends over 15 amino acids. The TCR sequence derives from a woman aged 55 to 70 with acute or convalescent COVID-19. The sample was peripheral blood. V gene TRBV2 combines with J gene TRBJ2-5; 9 bases are a match to TRBD1. This CDR3 reads CASSETGGGGETQYF. The CDR3 region has the DNA TGTGCCAGCAGTGAAACAGGGGGCGGAGGAGAGACCCAGTACTTC.